What follows is one T cell receptor (beta chain) and its context. This sample stems from a study of blood T cell repertoires in COVID-19. Seattle cases were enrolled at active infection and followed longitudinally. Source study methods: Amplification of reference gene primers was used by the study to estimate nucleated cell counts. Repertoires were generated with immunoSEQ multiplex PCR, while TCRdb's copy carries only in-frame clones and drops some. That table gives V, J and clone size, and the DNA gave D and trimming. Altogether approximately 75,000 clones are present, around nine tenths being singletons, with the ten largest covering about 5.7%. V lost 5 bases and J 4 bases, leaving 14 bases between the germline ends. The CDR3 is made up of 14 amino acids. Per germline, CDR1 MNHEY and CDR2 SMNVEV (reference sequence).

This clonotype was obtained from a man aged 80 or over with COVID-19, enrolled during active disease. This chain links TRBV27 with TRBJ1-2; D unresolved. Sequenced: peripheral blood. The CDR3, as DNA: TGTGCCAGCAGTCCGATCCACCGGGGCTATGGCTACACCTTC. This gives the protein CASSPIHRGYGYTF.